The subject of this entry is one T cell receptor beta chain. What it binds is unknown. Researchers reported sorting CD4+ naive, central memory, regulatory and stem cell-like memory cells via CD45RO/CCR7/CD25/CD127/CD95/CD27. Every bit of the isolated RNA underwent reverse transcription, so sequencing read expressed TCRB transcripts. Assay: immunoSEQ multiplex PCR; the TCRdb copy retains only in-frame clones and omits some. Of fewer than 550,000 clones listed, over 9.5% were seen once; the top ten hold about 0.042%. The CDR3 is 18 amino acids. Germline values: CDR1 SGDLS, CDR2 YYNGEE. V was clipped by 4 bases and J by 3 bases, with 22 bases between them. The data were taken from a study of beta chain features in type 1 diabetes. Study conclusions and caveats: Type 1 diabetes patients had TCRB CDR3s that were shorter (moderately but significantly so) in all four CD4+ subsets. cDNA-based sequencing might over-represent cells highly expressing TCR.

The V and J genes are TRBV9 and TRBJ2-2, with TRBD1 as a possible D gene (6 bases). The sequence derives from a young woman in good health. Sequencing used naive CD4+ T cells from blood. As DNA, the CDR3 is TGTGCCAGCAGCAGCCGAACAGGGCCCCCTTTCGACACCGGGGAGCTGTTTTTT. Its translation is CASSSRTGPPFDTGELFF.